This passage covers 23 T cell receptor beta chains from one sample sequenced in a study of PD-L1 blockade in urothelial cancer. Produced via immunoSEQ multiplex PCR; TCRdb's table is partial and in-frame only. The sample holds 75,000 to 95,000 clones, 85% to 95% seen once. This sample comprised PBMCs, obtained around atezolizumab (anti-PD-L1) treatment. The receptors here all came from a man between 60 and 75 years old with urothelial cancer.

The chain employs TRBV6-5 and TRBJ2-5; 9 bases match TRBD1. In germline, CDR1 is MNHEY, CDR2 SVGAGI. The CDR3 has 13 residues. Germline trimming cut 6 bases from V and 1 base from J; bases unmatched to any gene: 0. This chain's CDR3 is CASRDRGQETQYF. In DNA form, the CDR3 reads TGTGCCAGCAGGGACAGGGGCCAAGAGACCCAGTACTTC.

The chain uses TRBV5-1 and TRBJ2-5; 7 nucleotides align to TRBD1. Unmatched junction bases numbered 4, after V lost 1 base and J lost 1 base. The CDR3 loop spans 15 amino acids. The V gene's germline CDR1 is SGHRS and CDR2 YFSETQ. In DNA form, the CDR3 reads TGCGCCAGCAGCTTGAACCCAGGGGGCCAAGAGACCCAGTACTTC. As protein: CASSLNPGGQETQYF.

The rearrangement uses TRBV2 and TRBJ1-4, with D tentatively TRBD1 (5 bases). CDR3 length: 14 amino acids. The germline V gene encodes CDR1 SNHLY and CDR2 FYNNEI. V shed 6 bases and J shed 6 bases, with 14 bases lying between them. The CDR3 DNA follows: TGTGCCAGCAGCCAGGGTGAATATGATGAAAAACTGTTTTTT. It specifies CASSQGEYDEKLFF. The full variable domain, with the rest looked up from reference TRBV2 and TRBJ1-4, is EPEVTQTPSHQVTQMGQEVILRCVPISNHLYFYWYRQILGQKVEFLVSFYNNEISEKSEIFDDQFSVERPDGSNFTLKIRSTKLEDSAMYFCASSQGEYDEKLFFGSGTQLSVL.

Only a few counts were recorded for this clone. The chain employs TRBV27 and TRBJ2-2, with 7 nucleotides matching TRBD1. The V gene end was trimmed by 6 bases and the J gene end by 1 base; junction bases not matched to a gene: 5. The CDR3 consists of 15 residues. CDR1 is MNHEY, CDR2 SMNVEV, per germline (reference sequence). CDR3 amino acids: CASSRQGLNTGELFF. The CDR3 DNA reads TGTGCCAGCAGCCGACAGGGATTGAACACCGGGGAGCTGTTTTTT.

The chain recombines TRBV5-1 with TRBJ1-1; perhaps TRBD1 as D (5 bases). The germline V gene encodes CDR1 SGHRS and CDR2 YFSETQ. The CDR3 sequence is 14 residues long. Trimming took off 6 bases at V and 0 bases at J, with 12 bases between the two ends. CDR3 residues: CASNAGRVNTEAFF. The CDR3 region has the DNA TGCGCCAGCAATGCGGGACGGGTGAACACTGAAGCTTTCTTT.

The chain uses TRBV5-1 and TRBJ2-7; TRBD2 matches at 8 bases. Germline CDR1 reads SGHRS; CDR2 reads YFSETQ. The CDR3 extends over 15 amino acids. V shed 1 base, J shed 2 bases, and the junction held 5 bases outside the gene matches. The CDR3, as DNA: TGCGCCAGCAGCTTGCGGGGGGGTCGAACCTACGAGCAGTACTTC. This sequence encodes CASSLRGGRTYEQYF.

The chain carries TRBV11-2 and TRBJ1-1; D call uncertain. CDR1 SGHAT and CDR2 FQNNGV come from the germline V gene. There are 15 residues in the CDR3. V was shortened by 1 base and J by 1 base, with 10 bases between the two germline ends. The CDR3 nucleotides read TGTGCCAGCAGCTTAGTTTTAGTGAGGAACACTGAAGCTTTCTTT. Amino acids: CASSLVLVRNTEAFF.

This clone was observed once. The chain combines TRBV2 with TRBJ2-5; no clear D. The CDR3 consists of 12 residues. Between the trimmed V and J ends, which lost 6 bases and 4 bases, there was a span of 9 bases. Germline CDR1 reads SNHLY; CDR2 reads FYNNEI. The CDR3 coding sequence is TGTGCCAGCAGGTACATTCCAGAGACCCAGTACTTC. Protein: CASRYIPETQYF.

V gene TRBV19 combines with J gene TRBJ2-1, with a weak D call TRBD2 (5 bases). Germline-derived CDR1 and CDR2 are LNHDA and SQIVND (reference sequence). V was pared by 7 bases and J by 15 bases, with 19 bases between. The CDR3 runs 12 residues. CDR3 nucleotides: TGTGCCAGTACCCCCTTCCGAGGGCCCCGGTTCTTC. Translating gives CASTPFRGPRFF.

The CDR3 here is CATSRPTRQPQHF. CDR3 sequence (DNA): TGTGCCACCAGCAGACCGACTCGGCAGCCCCAGCATTTT. The chain recombines TRBV15 with TRBJ1-5; D not certain. The CDR3 runs 13 residues. Germline CDR1 reads LNHNV; CDR2 reads YYDKDF (reference sequence). V was shortened by 2 bases and J by 7 bases, with 9 bases between the two germline ends.

The CDR3 loop reads CASREMEFGNTEAFF. CDR3 nucleotide sequence: TGCGCCAGCAGGGAAATGGAGTTCGGGAACACTGAAGCTTTCTTT. This rearrangement joins TRBV5-1 to TRBJ1-1, with D unresolved. This CDR3 is built from 15 residues. V dropped 5 bases and J dropped 1 base, with 15 bases sitting between them. Germline loops: CDR1 SGHRS, CDR2 YFSETQ.

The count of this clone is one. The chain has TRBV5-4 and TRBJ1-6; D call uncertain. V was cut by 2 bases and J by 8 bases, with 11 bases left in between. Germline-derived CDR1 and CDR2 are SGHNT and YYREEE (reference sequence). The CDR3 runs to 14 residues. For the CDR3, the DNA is TGTGCCAGCAGCTTAACAGCCTGGGATTCACCCCTCCACTTT. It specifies CASSLTAWDSPLHF. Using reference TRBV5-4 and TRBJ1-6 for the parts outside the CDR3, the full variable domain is ETGVTQSPTHLIKTRGQQVTLRCSSQSGHNTVSWYQQALGQGPQFIFQYYREEENGRGNFPPRFSGLQFPNYSSELNVNALELDDSALYLCASSLTAWDSPLHFGNGTRLTVT.

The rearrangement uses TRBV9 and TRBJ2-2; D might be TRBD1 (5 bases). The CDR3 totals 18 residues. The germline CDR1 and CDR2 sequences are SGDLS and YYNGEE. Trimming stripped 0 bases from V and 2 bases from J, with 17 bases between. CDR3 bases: TGTGCCAGCAGCGTAGCCCCCCAGGGATTCCAAAACACCGGGGAGCTGTTTTTT. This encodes CASSVAPQGFQNTGELFF.

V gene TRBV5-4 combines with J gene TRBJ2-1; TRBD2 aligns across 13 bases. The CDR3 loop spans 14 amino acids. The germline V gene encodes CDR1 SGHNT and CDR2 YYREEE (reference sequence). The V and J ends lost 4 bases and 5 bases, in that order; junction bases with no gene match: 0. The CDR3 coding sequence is TGTGCCAGCAGCGGACTAGCGGGGGACAATGAGCAGTTCTTC. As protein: CASSGLAGDNEQFF.

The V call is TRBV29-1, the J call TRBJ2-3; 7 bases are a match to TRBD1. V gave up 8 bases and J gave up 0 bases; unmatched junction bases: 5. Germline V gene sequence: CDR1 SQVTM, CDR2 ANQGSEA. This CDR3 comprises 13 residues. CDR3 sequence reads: CSSGTASTDTQYF. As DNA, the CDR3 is TGCAGCTCTGGGACAGCTAGCACAGATACGCAGTATTTT.

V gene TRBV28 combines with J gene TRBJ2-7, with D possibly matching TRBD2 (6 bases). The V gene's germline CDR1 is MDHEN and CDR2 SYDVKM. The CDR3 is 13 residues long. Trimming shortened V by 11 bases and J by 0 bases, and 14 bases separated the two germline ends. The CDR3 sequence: CAHEGTYSYEQYF. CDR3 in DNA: TGTGCCCACGAGGGGACTTACTCCTACGAGCAGTACTTC.

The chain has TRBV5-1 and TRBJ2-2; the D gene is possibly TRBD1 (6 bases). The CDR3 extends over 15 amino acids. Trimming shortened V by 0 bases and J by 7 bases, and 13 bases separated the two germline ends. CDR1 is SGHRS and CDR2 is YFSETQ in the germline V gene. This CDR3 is CASSLGPGAGGELFF. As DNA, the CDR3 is TGCGCCAGCAGCTTGGGGCCAGGGGCCGGCGGGGAGCTGTTTTTT.

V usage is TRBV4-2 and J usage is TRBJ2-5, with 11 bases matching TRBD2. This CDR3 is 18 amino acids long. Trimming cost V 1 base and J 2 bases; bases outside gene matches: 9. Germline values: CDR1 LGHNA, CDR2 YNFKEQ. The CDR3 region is CASSQGVSGGARQETQYF. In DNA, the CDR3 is TGTGCCAGCAGCCAAGGGGTTAGCGGGGGGGCGAGACAAGAGACCCAGTACTTC.

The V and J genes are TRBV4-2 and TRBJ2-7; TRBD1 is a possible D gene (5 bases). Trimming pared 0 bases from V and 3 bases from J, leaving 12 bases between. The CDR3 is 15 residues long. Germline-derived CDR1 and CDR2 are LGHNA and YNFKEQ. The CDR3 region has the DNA TGTGCCAGCAGCCAAGATCGGCAGGGAAACTACGAGCAGTACTTC. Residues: CASSQDRQGNYEQYF.

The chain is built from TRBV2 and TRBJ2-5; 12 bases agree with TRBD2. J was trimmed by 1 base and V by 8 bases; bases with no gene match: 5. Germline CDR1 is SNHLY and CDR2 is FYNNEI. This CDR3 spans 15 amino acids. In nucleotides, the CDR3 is TGTGCCAGCGAGAAGGGACTAGCGGGCCAAGAGACCCAGTACTTC. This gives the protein CASEKGLAGQETQYF.

CDR3: CASSRDRLSGANVLTF. The CDR3 DNA reads TGTGCCAGCAGTAGAGACAGGTTATCTGGGGCCAACGTCCTGACTTTC. The chain links TRBV2 to TRBJ2-6, with D tentatively TRBD1 (6 bases). The V end was cut by 5 bases, the J end by 1 base, with 12 bases between. Germline V gene sequence: CDR1 SNHLY, CDR2 FYNNEI. This CDR3 has 16 amino acids.

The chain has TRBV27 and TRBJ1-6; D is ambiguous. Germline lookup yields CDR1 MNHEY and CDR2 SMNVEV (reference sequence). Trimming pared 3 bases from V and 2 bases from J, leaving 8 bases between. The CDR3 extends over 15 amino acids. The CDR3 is CASSLGSPYNSPLHF. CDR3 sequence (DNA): TGTGCCAGCAGTTTGGGTAGCCCCTATAATTCACCCCTCCACTTT.

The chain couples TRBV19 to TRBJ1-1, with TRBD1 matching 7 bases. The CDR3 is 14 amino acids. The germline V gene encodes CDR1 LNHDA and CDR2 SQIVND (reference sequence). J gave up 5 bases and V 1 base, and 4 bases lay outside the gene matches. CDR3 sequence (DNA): TGTGCCAGTAGTATAGGTAGCAGGGGGACTGAAGCTTTCTTT. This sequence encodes CASSIGSRGTEAFF.